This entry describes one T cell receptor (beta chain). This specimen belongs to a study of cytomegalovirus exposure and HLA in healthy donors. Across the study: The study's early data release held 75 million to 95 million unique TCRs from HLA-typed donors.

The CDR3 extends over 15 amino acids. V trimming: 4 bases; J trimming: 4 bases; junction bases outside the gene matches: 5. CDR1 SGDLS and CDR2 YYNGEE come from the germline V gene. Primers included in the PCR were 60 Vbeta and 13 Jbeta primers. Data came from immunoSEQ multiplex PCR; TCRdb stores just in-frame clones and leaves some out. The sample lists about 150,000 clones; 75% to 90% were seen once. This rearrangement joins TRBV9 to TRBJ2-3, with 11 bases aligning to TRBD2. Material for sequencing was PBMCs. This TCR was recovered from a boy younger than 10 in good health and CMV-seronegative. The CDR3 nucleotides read TGTGCCAGCAGCTCCAGACTAGCGGGGTCAGATACGCAGTATTTT. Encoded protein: CASSSRLAGSDTQYF.